Below are 18 T cell receptor beta chains sequenced from a single sample in a study of blood T cell repertoires in COVID-19. The repertoire was sequenced with immunoSEQ multiplex PCR; TCRdb's copy has only in-frame clones and lacks some. Of fewer than 300,000 clones listed, about 89% were seen once; the top ten hold approximately 2%. The sample was peripheral blood. The receptor source for this set is a woman aged 25 to 45 with COVID-19, enrolled during active disease.

The J gene is TRBJ2-7, the V gene TRBV4-2; the D gene is possibly TRBD2 (6 bases). In germline, CDR1 is LGHNA, CDR2 YNFKEQ. Trimming cost V 0 bases and J 2 bases, with 11 bases left between them. The CDR3 sequence is 15 residues long. The CDR3 DNA reads TGTGCCAGCAGCCAAGATCCTAGCGCGGCCTACGAGCAGTACTTC. Translated, it gives CASSQDPSAAYEQYF.

This rearrangement joins TRBV6-6 to TRBJ1-2; unclear D gene. Looked up from germline, CDR1 is MNHNY and CDR2 is SVGAGI (reference sequence). Between the trimmed V and J ends, which lost 5 bases and 7 bases, there was a span of 11 bases. The CDR3 loop spans 12 amino acids. CDR3 sequence (DNA): TGTGCCAGCAGTCCATCCGGAGGTGGCTACACCTTC. Translating it yields CASSPSGGGYTF.

The chain is built from TRBV10-3 and TRBJ2-7; 9 bases map to TRBD1. J was trimmed by 6 bases and V by 5 bases; bases with no gene match: 14. The germline CDR1 and CDR2 sequences are ENHRY and SYGVKD. The length of the CDR3 is 16 residues. The CDR3 bases are TGTGCCATCAGTAGTGGAGGGGGACAGGGTTACTTCGAGCAGTACTTC. Translation gives CAISSGGGQGYFEQYF.

V and J are TRBV27 and TRBJ1-5; perhaps TRBD1 as D (5 bases). In germline, CDR1 is MNHEY, CDR2 SMNVEV (reference sequence). Between the trimmed V and J ends, which lost 6 bases and 3 bases, there was a span of 12 bases. The CDR3 runs 14 residues. CDR3 sequence (DNA): TGTGCCAGCAGGTCTCAGGGAATCAATCAGCCCCAGCATTTT. This translates into CASRSQGINQPQHF.

The rearrangement links TRBV19 to TRBJ2-7; TRBD2 matches at 8 bases. The CDR3 sequence is 15 residues long. Trimming removed 6 bases from V and 6 bases from J; junction bases left unmatched: 13. In germline, CDR1 is LNHDA, CDR2 SQIVND (reference sequence). CDR3 nucleotide sequence: TGTGCCAGTAGCCGCGACTCCAGCGGGGGCGGCGAGCAGTACTTC. It specifies CASSRDSSGGGEQYF.

This rearrangement joins TRBV28 to TRBJ1-6; no definite D call. The germline gives CDR1 MDHEN, CDR2 SYDVKM. V was clipped by 6 bases and J by 8 bases, with 8 bases between them. The CDR3 has 12 amino acids. For the CDR3, the DNA is TGTGCCAGCAGACGGGGAGATTCACCCCTCCACTTT. It encodes CASRRGDSPLHF.

The V and J genes are TRBV29-1 and TRBJ2-7; 8 bases align to TRBD1. This CDR3 is 11 amino acids long. Germline trimming cut 7 bases from V and 3 bases from J; bases unmatched to any gene: 2. In germline, CDR1 is SQVTM, CDR2 ANQGSEA. Here the CDR3 reads CSAGTGYEQYF. For the CDR3, the DNA is TGCAGCGCCGGGACAGGCTACGAGCAGTACTTC.

The chain recombines TRBV19 with TRBJ2-6, with 7 bases matching TRBD1. CDR1 is LNHDA, CDR2 SQIVND, per germline (reference sequence). The CDR3 has 18 residues. Germline trimming cut 3 bases from V and 1 base from J; bases unmatched to any gene: 9. The CDR3 coding sequence is TGTGCCAGTAGTATTTCACAGGGGCGAAGGTCTGGGGCCAACGTCCTGACTTTC. Amino acids: CASSISQGRRSGANVLTF.

This clone was counted a single time. This sequence joins TRBV27 and TRBJ1-1; D unresolved. Per germline, CDR1 MNHEY and CDR2 SMNVEV (reference sequence). CDR3 length: 15 residues. V was trimmed by 4 bases and J by 3 bases, leaving 15 bases between them. CDR3 loop: CASSYHSNIDTEAFF. The CDR3 DNA reads TGTGCCAGCAGTTACCACAGCAATATAGACACTGAAGCTTTCTTT.

The gene calls are TRBV7-2 and TRBJ1-5, with 9 bases identical to TRBD1. CDR3 size: 15 residues. Germline V gene sequence: CDR1 SGHTA, CDR2 FQGNSA. V lost 4 bases and J lost 5; bases outside the gene matches: 6. In DNA, the CDR3 is TGTGCCAGCAGCTCCCCACAGGGGGCGGATCAGCCCCAGCATTTT. This encodes CASSSPQGADQPQHF.

The chain is built from TRBV19 and TRBJ2-1, with TRBD2 matching over 11 bases. J gave up 3 bases and V 6 bases, and 13 bases lay outside the gene matches. From germline, CDR1 is LNHDA and CDR2 SQIVND (reference sequence). The CDR3 loop spans 18 amino acids. DNA of the CDR3: TGTGCCAGTAGCGCGACGGTTCGACTAGCGGGGTTCTACAATGAGCAGTTCTTC. Translation: CASSATVRLAGFYNEQFF.

The chain joins TRBV18 to TRBJ2-1, with D tentatively TRBD1 (5 bases). The CDR3 has 16 residues. Per germline, CDR1 KGHSH and CDR2 LQKENI. Trimming pared 3 bases from V and 0 bases from J, leaving 12 bases between. In DNA, the CDR3 is TGTGCCAGCTCACCGCTGAGACAGCACTCCTACAATGAGCAGTTCTTC. Residues: CASSPLRQHSYNEQFF. Full variable domain (remainder filled in from reference TRBV18 and TRBJ2-1): NAGVMQNPRHLVRRRGQEARLRCSPMKGHSHVYWYRQLPEEGLKFMVYLQKENIIDESGMPKERFSAEFPKEGPSILRIQQVVRGDSAAYFCASSPLRQHSYNEQFFGPGTRLTVL.

Only one count was recorded for this clone. This chain connects TRBV28 to TRBJ2-1, with TRBD2 matching over 14 bases. There are 17 residues in the CDR3. In germline, CDR1 is MDHEN, CDR2 SYDVKM. With 2 bases clipped from V and 7 bases from J, the junction kept 7 bases outside the gene matches. DNA for the CDR3: TGTGCCAGCAGTTTACTTAGACTAGCGGGAGGGTTTAATGAGCAGTTCTTC. Protein: CASSLLRLAGGFNEQFF.

The genes are TRBV5-4 and TRBJ1-1; no clear D gene. Trimming took 0 bases from V and 5 from J, leaving 8 bases between them. From germline, CDR1 is SGHNT and CDR2 YYREEE (reference sequence). This CDR3 region has 13 residues. The CDR3: CASSLDGETEAFF. CDR3 sequence (DNA): TGTGCCAGCAGCTTGGATGGGGAGACTGAAGCTTTCTTT.

This rearrangement joins TRBV5-5 to TRBJ2-1, with 9 bases lining up with TRBD1. V shed 2 bases, J shed 6 bases, and the junction held 15 bases outside the gene matches. Looked up from germline, CDR1 is SGHKS and CDR2 is YYEKEE (reference sequence). CDR3 length: 18 amino acids. Here the CDR3 DNA reads TGTGCCAGCAGCTTCAAAGAAACCCGGGACAGGGAAGGCAATGAGCAGTTCTTC. This sequence encodes CASSFKETRDREGNEQFF.

The chain employs TRBV6-5 and TRBJ2-5, with 9 bases fitting TRBD2. The V and J ends lost 4 bases and 4 bases, in that order; junction bases with no gene match: 4. Germline loops: CDR1 MNHEY, CDR2 SVGAGI. The length of the CDR3 is 14 residues. This CDR3 reads CASSFSGRPETQYF. CDR3 DNA sequence: TGTGCCAGCAGTTTTAGCGGGAGACCAGAGACCCAGTACTTC.

About this clone itself: Germline is not matched at one junction end, which may reflect a read error. The CDR3 DNA follows: TGTACCAGCAGTTTATTAACAGGGGTCATCTACGAGCAGTACTTC. Amino acids: CTSSLLTGVIYEQYF. The J gene is TRBJ2-7, the V gene TRBV27; TRBD1 matches at 7 bases. CDR1 is MNHEY, CDR2 SMNVEV, per germline (reference sequence). The CDR3 is made up of 15 amino acids.

The V gene is TRBV6-1, the J gene TRBJ1-2; D may be TRBD1 (6 bases). V lost 1 base and J 4 bases, leaving 13 bases between the germline ends. CDR3 length: 15 amino acids. Germline CDR1 MNHNS, CDR2 SASEGT. The CDR3 loop is CASSEGATGIYGYTF. CDR3 coding DNA: TGTGCCAGCAGTGAAGGGGCTACAGGGATCTATGGCTACACCTTC.